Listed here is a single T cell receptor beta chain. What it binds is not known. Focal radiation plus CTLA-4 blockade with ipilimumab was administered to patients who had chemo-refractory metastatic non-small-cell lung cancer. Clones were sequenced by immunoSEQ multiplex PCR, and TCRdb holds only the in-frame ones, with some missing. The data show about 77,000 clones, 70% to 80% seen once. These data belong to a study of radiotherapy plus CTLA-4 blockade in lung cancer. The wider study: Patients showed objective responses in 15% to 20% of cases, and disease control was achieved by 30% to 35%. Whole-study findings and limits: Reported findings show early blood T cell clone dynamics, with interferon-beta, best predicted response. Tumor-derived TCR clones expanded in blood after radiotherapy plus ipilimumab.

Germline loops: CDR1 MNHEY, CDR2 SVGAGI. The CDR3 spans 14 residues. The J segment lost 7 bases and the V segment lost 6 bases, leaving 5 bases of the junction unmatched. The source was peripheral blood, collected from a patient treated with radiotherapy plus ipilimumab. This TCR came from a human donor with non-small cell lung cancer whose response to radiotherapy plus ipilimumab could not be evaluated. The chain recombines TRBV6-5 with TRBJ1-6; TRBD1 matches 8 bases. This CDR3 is CASSYRQGNSPLHF. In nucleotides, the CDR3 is TGTGCCAGCAGCTACCGACAGGGGAATTCACCCCTCCACTTT.